This TCR beta chain originates from a study of beta chain features in type 1 diabetes. Study-level points and caveats: Shorter TCRB CDR3s, moderately but significantly so, were found in Type 1 diabetes patients in all four CD4+ subsets.

A word on this clone: Its antigen remains unknown.

Since all of the isolated RNA was reverse transcribed, expressed TCRB transcripts were what got sequenced. The repertoire was sequenced with immunoSEQ multiplex PCR; TCRdb's copy has only in-frame clones and lacks some. Of hundreds of thousands of clones in the sample, over 12% were seen once. Source material: naive CD4+ T cells from blood. The clonotype was recovered from a man aged 18 to 30 with type 1 diabetes.

The CDR3 region is CASSLAGVGETQYF. The CDR3 DNA sequence: TGCGCCAGCAGCTTAGCGGGAGTGGGGGAGACCCAGTACTTC. V and J are TRBV5-1 and TRBJ2-5, with 8 nucleotides matching TRBD2. J gave up 5 bases and V 2 bases, and 5 bases lay outside the gene matches. This CDR3 comprises 14 residues. Germline V CDR1 and CDR2: SGHRS, YFSETQ.